The clone carrying this TCR beta chain was observed a few times. This entry is derived from a study of OX40 agonist ivuxolimab in advanced cancers. The table came from immunoSEQ multiplex PCR; TCRdb's copy has only in-frame clones and leaves some out. The sample lists approximately 83,000 clones, 81% seen once, with roughly 4.5% in the top ten. Patients who had autoimmune disease history or got systemic immunosuppression were left out. This CDR3 is 14 amino acids long. V gave up 5 bases and J gave up 14 bases, with 22 bases separating them. The germline V gene encodes CDR1 MNHEY and CDR2 SMNVEV (reference sequence).

The input for sequencing was CD4+ or CD8+ T cells sorted from blood, taken in a trial of the OX40 agonist ivuxolimab. The gene calls are TRBV27 and TRBJ2-1, with D perhaps matching TRBD1 or TRBD2 (7 bases each). This clonotype was obtained from an adult with an advanced solid tumor such as melanoma, head and neck, liver or kidney cancer. CDR3 sequence (DNA): TGTGCCAGCAGTCCCCAGGGGGAGGGCTCCGCGAAGTTCTTC. This translates into CASSPQGEGSAKFF.